The rows below give T cell receptor beta chains drawn from one sample of a study of blood T cells in healthy people across ages. TCRdb used MiXCR to reprocess the 5' RACE reads, holding one entry per CDR3 protein. The sample lists about 800,000 distinct CDR3 sequences; 58% were seen once. Sequenced sample: blood. The receptor set was obtained from a man aged 25 to 40 in good health. The CDR3 runs from the conserved cysteine through the conserved F or W. D genes are given only for firm matches. Rows may omit the clone size; those that give it use once, few, many or a size class.

d_gene: -; v_gene: TRBV4-2; abundance: -; j_gene: TRBJ2-3; CDR3nt: TGTGCCAGCAGCCAGGACAGCTACACAGATACGCAGTATTTT; CDR3aa: CASSQDSYTDTQYF
d_gene: -; v_gene: TRBV11-2; abundance: -; j_gene: TRBJ2-3; CDR3nt: TGTGCCAGCAGCTTAATGGCGGGCTACTCCGGGACCGGTACGCAGTATTTT; CDR3aa: CASSLMAGYSGTGTQYF
d_gene: -; v_gene: TRBV4-3; abundance: -; j_gene: TRBJ2-5; CDR3nt: TGCGCCAGCAGCCAAGATATCCCGGGTGGAGAGACCCAGTACTTC; CDR3aa: CASSQDIPGGETQYF
d_gene: -; v_gene: TRBV27; abundance: few; j_gene: TRBJ2-6; CDR3nt: TGTGCCAGCAGTTCACCTTTCTTAAGTGGGGCCAACGTCCTGACTTTC; CDR3aa: CASSSPFLSGANVLTF
d_gene: -; v_gene: TRBV25-1; abundance: -; j_gene: TRBJ2-1; CDR3nt: TGTGCCAGCAGTGTACTAGCCGCAACTGAGCAGTTCTTC; CDR3aa: CASSVLAATEQFF
d_gene: -; v_gene: TRBV29-1; abundance: few; j_gene: TRBJ2-1; CDR3nt: TGCAGCGTTGAAGGTTCCCCCAGCTCCTACAATGAGCAGTTCTTC; CDR3aa: CSVEGSPSSYNEQFF
d_gene: -; v_gene: TRBV25-1; abundance: -; j_gene: TRBJ2-1; CDR3nt: TGTGCCAGCAGTGATATTACAGGGAGCCCCTACAATGAGCAGTTCTTC; CDR3aa: CASSDITGSPYNEQFF
d_gene: -; v_gene: TRBV29-1; abundance: -; j_gene: TRBJ2-5; CDR3nt: TGCAGCGTTGAAGTCCGGAGGTATGAGCAGTACTTC; CDR3aa: CSVEVRRYEQYF
d_gene: -; v_gene: TRBV12-3/TRBV12-4; abundance: -; j_gene: TRBJ2-1; CDR3nt: TGTGCCAGCAACCCCTCGGCTTATGAGCAGTTCTTC; CDR3aa: CASNPSAYEQFF
d_gene: -; v_gene: TRBV12-3/TRBV12-4; abundance: -; j_gene: TRBJ1-2; CDR3nt: TGTGCCAGCAGTCCGACAGCCTTACATGGCTACACCTTC; CDR3aa: CASSPTALHGYTF
d_gene: -; v_gene: TRBV5-8; abundance: -; j_gene: TRBJ2-1; CDR3nt: TGTGCCGGTATTCGAACCTACGAGCAGTTCTTC; CDR3aa: CAGIRTYEQFF
d_gene: TRBD2; v_gene: TRBV13; abundance: once; j_gene: TRBJ2-1; CDR3nt: TGTGCCAGCAGCCCACGCACCCTAGCGGAAGTACACAATGAGCAGTTCTTC; CDR3aa: CASSPRTLAEVHNEQFF
d_gene: TRBD2; v_gene: TRBV20-1; abundance: -; j_gene: TRBJ2-7; CDR3nt: TGCAGTGCTCGCGGGACTAGCGGGACCATATCCCGCGAGCAGTACTTC; CDR3aa: CSARGTSGTISREQYF
d_gene: TRBD1; v_gene: TRBV20-1; abundance: -; j_gene: TRBJ2-1; CDR3nt: TGCAGTGCTCCTCGGACAGGGCGGGCGATGGGTTCCTACAATGAGCAGTTCTTC; CDR3aa: CSAPRTGRAMGSYNEQFF
d_gene: -; v_gene: TRBV20-1; abundance: once; j_gene: TRBJ2-7; CDR3nt: TGCAGTGCTAGTTCTGGAGTGGGCTACGAGCAGTACTTC; CDR3aa: CSASSGVGYEQYF
d_gene: -; v_gene: TRBV5-1; abundance: -; j_gene: TRBJ1-2; CDR3nt: TGCGCCAGCGGGGAAGGGGCCTCTAACTATGGCTACACCTTC; CDR3aa: CASGEGASNYGYTF
d_gene: TRBD1; v_gene: TRBV12-3/TRBV12-4; abundance: -; j_gene: TRBJ1-2; CDR3nt: TGTGCCAGCACCAAAGGGACAGCCCTTAGCTATGGCTACACCTTC; CDR3aa: CASTKGTALSYGYTF
d_gene: -; v_gene: TRBV3-1; abundance: once; j_gene: TRBJ2-7; CDR3nt: TGTGCCAGCAGCCTCTCGGTCCTCGAGCAGTACTTC; CDR3aa: CASSLSVLEQYF
d_gene: TRBD2; v_gene: TRBV27; abundance: few; j_gene: TRBJ2-3; CDR3nt: TGTGCCAGCCATCTAGCGGGAGCTTCAGATACGCAGTATTTT; CDR3aa: CASHLAGASDTQYF
d_gene: TRBD2; v_gene: TRBV9; abundance: -; j_gene: TRBJ2-7; CDR3nt: TGTGCCAGCAGTCGTCTGAGCGGGGACCAGAACGAGCAGTACTTC; CDR3aa: CASSRLSGDQNEQYF
d_gene: -; v_gene: TRBV5-1; abundance: -; j_gene: TRBJ1-6; CDR3nt: TGCGCCAGCAGCTTGGCCCAGGGAGTGGAGAATTCACCCCTCCACTTT; CDR3aa: CASSLAQGVENSPLHF
d_gene: -; v_gene: TRBV30; abundance: -; j_gene: TRBJ2-4; CDR3nt: TGTGCCTGGAGTGTGGGGCTAGTGAACATTCAGTACTTC; CDR3aa: CAWSVGLVNIQYF
d_gene: -; v_gene: TRBV7-6; abundance: few; j_gene: TRBJ2-1; CDR3nt: TGTGCCAGCAGCTTTGGTACGGGACTGAGCTCCTACAATGAGCAGTTCTTC; CDR3aa: CASSFGTGLSSYNEQFF
d_gene: -; v_gene: TRBV29-1; abundance: -; j_gene: TRBJ2-1; CDR3nt: TGCAGCGCATCAGGGCGGAGCAATGAGCAGTTCTTC; CDR3aa: CSASGRSNEQFF
d_gene: -; v_gene: TRBV29-1; abundance: -; j_gene: TRBJ2-1; CDR3nt: TGCAGCGCCTTAGGGGGGTTTCGATCCTACAATGAGCAGTTCTTC; CDR3aa: CSALGGFRSYNEQFF
d_gene: -; v_gene: TRBV9; abundance: -; j_gene: TRBJ2-1; CDR3nt: TGTGCCAGCAGCGTAGGGGTTTCTAGCGCGTATGAGCAGTTCTTC; CDR3aa: CASSVGVSSAYEQFF
d_gene: -; v_gene: TRBV20-1; abundance: -; j_gene: TRBJ2-1; CDR3nt: TGCAGTGCTGTGATTGGCGGGCTGTACAATGAGCAGTTCTTC; CDR3aa: CSAVIGGLYNEQFF
d_gene: -; v_gene: TRBV7-2; abundance: few; j_gene: TRBJ2-5; CDR3nt: TGTGCCAGCAGCTCATCCGGACGCGGGCAAGAGACCCAGTACTTC; CDR3aa: CASSSSGRGQETQYF
d_gene: -; v_gene: TRBV29-1; abundance: -; j_gene: TRBJ2-7; CDR3nt: TGCAGCGTTCAGATGGGAGTGGGGGCCTACGAGCAGTACTTC; CDR3aa: CSVQMGVGAYEQYF
d_gene: -; v_gene: TRBV3-1; abundance: -; j_gene: TRBJ1-6; CDR3nt: TGTGCCAGCAGCCAAGATTTCTCCCGGCGGATTAATTCACCCCTCCACTTT; CDR3aa: CASSQDFSRRINSPLHF
d_gene: -; v_gene: TRBV20-1; abundance: -; j_gene: TRBJ2-7; CDR3nt: TGCAGTGCCGGACTCAACCGCAACTACGAGCAGTACTTC; CDR3aa: CSAGLNRNYEQYF
d_gene: -; v_gene: TRBV2; abundance: -; j_gene: TRBJ2-7; CDR3nt: TGTGCCAGCCTCTCGGGGCTAGCGTCGTACGAGCAGTACTTC; CDR3aa: CASLSGLASYEQYF
d_gene: TRBD2; v_gene: TRBV20-1; abundance: -; j_gene: TRBJ2-1; CDR3nt: TGCAGCGCAGCCACGGGACTAGCGGGAAGCTTCTACAATGAGCAGTTCTTC; CDR3aa: CSAATGLAGSFYNEQFF
d_gene: TRBD1; v_gene: TRBV7-2; abundance: -; j_gene: TRBJ1-2; CDR3nt: TGTGCCAGCAGCTTAGGGAAAATAGGGGGCGGCTACACCTTC; CDR3aa: CASSLGKIGGGYTF
d_gene: -; v_gene: TRBV9; abundance: few; j_gene: TRBJ2-3; CDR3nt: TGTGCCAGCAGCGTAGCTATGGGGCGGACAGATACGCAGTATTTT; CDR3aa: CASSVAMGRTDTQYF
d_gene: TRBD1; v_gene: TRBV6-5; abundance: -; j_gene: TRBJ1-1; CDR3nt: TGTGCCAGCAGGTCAACAGGGGCGAACACTGAAGCTTTCTTT; CDR3aa: CASRSTGANTEAFF
d_gene: -; v_gene: TRBV10-3; abundance: -; j_gene: TRBJ2-7; CDR3nt: TGTGCCATCAGTGGACGGGACTTTACCTACGAGCAGTACTTC; CDR3aa: CAISGRDFTYEQYF
d_gene: TRBD1; v_gene: TRBV5-1; abundance: -; j_gene: TRBJ2-3; CDR3nt: TGCGCCAGCAGCCCGGACAGGGGATTAAAAGATACGCAGTATTTT; CDR3aa: CASSPDRGLKDTQYF
d_gene: -; v_gene: TRBV7-2; abundance: -; j_gene: TRBJ1-5; CDR3nt: TGTGCCAGCAGCTCCTGGGGATATCAGCCCCAGCATTTT; CDR3aa: CASSSWGYQPQHF
d_gene: -; v_gene: TRBV20-1; abundance: few; j_gene: TRBJ2-5; CDR3nt: TGCAGTGCTAGGCGAGGGACTGCGGCAGAGACCCAGTACTTC; CDR3aa: CSARRGTAAETQYF
d_gene: -; v_gene: TRBV29-1; abundance: many; j_gene: TRBJ2-7; CDR3nt: TGCAGCGTTGAGAAAGCCTACGAGCAGTACTTC; CDR3aa: CSVEKAYEQYF
d_gene: -; v_gene: TRBV12-3/TRBV12-4; abundance: -; j_gene: TRBJ1-5; CDR3nt: TGTGCCAGCAGGTGGACAGCGAATCAGCCCCAGCATTTT; CDR3aa: CASRWTANQPQHF
d_gene: TRBD1; v_gene: TRBV3-1; abundance: -; j_gene: TRBJ2-1; CDR3nt: TGTGCCAGCAGCGGGGACAGGAGGTTTTACAATGAGCAGTTCTTC; CDR3aa: CASSGDRRFYNEQFF
d_gene: -; v_gene: TRBV20-1; abundance: -; j_gene: TRBJ1-5; CDR3nt: TGCAGTGCTGTCATTGGTTACAATCAGCCCCAGCATTTT; CDR3aa: CSAVIGYNQPQHF
d_gene: -; v_gene: TRBV12-3/TRBV12-4; abundance: -; j_gene: TRBJ2-5; CDR3nt: TGTGCCAGCAGTCAAGGCCGGATACAGACCCAGTACTTC; CDR3aa: CASSQGRIQTQYF
d_gene: -; v_gene: TRBV2; abundance: many; j_gene: TRBJ1-1; CDR3nt: TGTGCCAGCAGAACACAGGGCGGGAACACTGAAGCTTTCTTT; CDR3aa: CASRTQGGNTEAFF
d_gene: TRBD1; v_gene: TRBV20-1; abundance: -; j_gene: TRBJ1-2; CDR3nt: TGCAGTGCTAGGAAGGGGACAGGGACCTATGGCTACACCTTC; CDR3aa: CSARKGTGTYGYTF
d_gene: -; v_gene: TRBV29-1; abundance: few; j_gene: TRBJ2-5; CDR3nt: TGCAGCGTTGAAGACGCGGAGACCCAGTACTTC; CDR3aa: CSVEDAETQYF
d_gene: -; v_gene: TRBV28; abundance: many; j_gene: TRBJ2-5; CDR3nt: TGTGCCAGCGGAGGGAGGGAGACCCAGTACTTC; CDR3aa: CASGGRETQYF
d_gene: -; v_gene: TRBV7-2; abundance: -; j_gene: TRBJ1-6; CDR3nt: TGTGCCAGCAGCGTACACAGGGATTCACCCCTCCACTTT; CDR3aa: CASSVHRDSPLHF
d_gene: TRBD1; v_gene: TRBV5-6; abundance: once; j_gene: TRBJ1-2; CDR3nt: TGTGCCAGCAACATCGCCGGGACAGGGGACTATGGCTACACCTTC; CDR3aa: CASNIAGTGDYGYTF
d_gene: -; v_gene: TRBV4-3; abundance: -; j_gene: TRBJ2-1; CDR3nt: TGCGCCAGCGGACCCGGGGTGTCTTCCGAGGAGCAGTTCTTC; CDR3aa: CASGPGVSSEEQFF
d_gene: TRBD1; v_gene: TRBV2; abundance: -; j_gene: TRBJ2-3; CDR3nt: TGTGCCATCTCCTCCCCGGGACAGGGAGAGTATTTT; CDR3aa: CAISSPGQGEYF
d_gene: -; v_gene: TRBV20-1; abundance: -; j_gene: TRBJ1-1; CDR3nt: TGCAGTGCTATTGGGGGGGTGGGTACTGAAGCTTTCTTT; CDR3aa: CSAIGGVGTEAFF
d_gene: -; v_gene: TRBV2; abundance: once; j_gene: TRBJ1-1; CDR3nt: TGTGCCAGCAGTGTCTTCGGAGGACCCGGGGTGTACACTGAAGCTTTCTTT; CDR3aa: CASSVFGGPGVYTEAFF
d_gene: -; v_gene: TRBV10-1; abundance: -; j_gene: TRBJ2-7; CDR3nt: TGCGCCAGCAGTGAGAAGAGAGAACTCTACGAGCAGTACTTC; CDR3aa: CASSEKRELYEQYF
d_gene: TRBD1; v_gene: TRBV6-5; abundance: -; j_gene: TRBJ2-3; CDR3nt: TGTGCCAGCAGGAAAGACAGGGGTCAAGCTACGCAGTATTTT; CDR3aa: CASRKDRGQATQYF
d_gene: TRBD1; v_gene: TRBV5-1; abundance: -; j_gene: TRBJ2-5; CDR3nt: TGCGCCAGCAGTCAGACAGGGGTGTTGGAGGAGACCCAGTACTTC; CDR3aa: CASSQTGVLEETQYF
d_gene: -; v_gene: TRBV5-1; abundance: few; j_gene: TRBJ1-5; CDR3nt: TGCGCCAGCAGCTTGGACGGGGAACAGCCCCAGCATTTT; CDR3aa: CASSLDGEQPQHF